The clone carrying this T cell receptor beta chain turned up a few times. Its antigen is undetermined. The data are from a study of response to subunit inactivated influenza vaccine. The study, taken as a whole, reports: That few new T cells are recruited by each seasonal influenza vaccination was the authors' suggestion.

TCRdb re-derived calls from the RT-PCR reads in MiXCR, one entry per CDR3 protein. The sample yields around 190,000 distinct CDR3 sequences, 9.2% seen once. The CDR3 has 19 amino acids. Trimming at V came to 6 bases and at J to 5 bases, leaving 15 bases not matched to a gene. The V gene's germline CDR1 is SNHLY and CDR2 FYNNEI. The TCR was taken from a man aged 50 or older who received an inactivated influenza vaccine. The gene calls are TRBV2 and TRBJ2-1; 14 bases fit TRBD2. Source: non-naive T cells sorted from PBMCs, taken on the day of vaccination. CDR3 sequence reads: CASRREGLAGASGHNEQFF. Here the CDR3 DNA reads TGTGCCAGCAGACGGGAGGGACTAGCGGGAGCCTCTGGACACAATGAGCAGTTCTTC.